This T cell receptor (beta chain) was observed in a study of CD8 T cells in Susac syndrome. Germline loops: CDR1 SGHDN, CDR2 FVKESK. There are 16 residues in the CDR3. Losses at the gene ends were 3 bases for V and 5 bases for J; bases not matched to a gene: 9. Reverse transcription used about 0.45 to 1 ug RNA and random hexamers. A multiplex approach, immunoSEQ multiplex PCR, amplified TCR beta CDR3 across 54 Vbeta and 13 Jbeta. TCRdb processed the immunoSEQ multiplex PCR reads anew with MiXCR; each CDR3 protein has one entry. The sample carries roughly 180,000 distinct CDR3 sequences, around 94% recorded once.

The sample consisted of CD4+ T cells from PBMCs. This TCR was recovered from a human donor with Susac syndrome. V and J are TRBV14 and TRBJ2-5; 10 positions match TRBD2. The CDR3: CASSHRGLAGVETQYF. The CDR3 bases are TGTGCCAGCAGCCACAGGGGCCTAGCGGGAGTTGAGACCCAGTACTTC.